A single sample is the source of the 21 T cell receptor beta chains below, sequenced in a study of vaccination and CD4 T cells after COVID-19. Treatment given: approximately 10-day PBMC culture with coronavirus spike peptide pools or control peptides (ViraFEST assay). Gathering of the CD4+ T cells, from the unexposed donor, took place before the COVID-19 pandemic (2011-2018). Oncomine TCR Beta short-read sequencing was applied to DNA from cultured CD4+ T cells. MiXCR, applied by TCRdb to the PCR reads, yields one record per CDR3 protein. The sample includes around 7,800 distinct CDR3 sequences, around 33% of them seen just once. Antigens of these TCRs are unknown. Sample: CD4+ T cells from blood, cultured in vitro. Receptors originate from a human donor in good health.

The chain links TRBV20-1 to TRBJ2-3, with D unclear. The germline V and J ends were trimmed by 1 base and 5 bases, with 13 bases remaining between them. The germline CDR1 and CDR2 sequences are DFQATT and SNEGSKA (reference sequence). The CDR3 totals 14 residues. This chain's CDR3 is CSARGPGFEDTQYF. The CDR3 nucleotides read TGCAGTGCTAGAGGCCCGGGTTTCGAAGATACGCAGTATTTT.

The chain employs TRBV14 and TRBJ1-1; a possible D gene is TRBD1 (5 bases). Germline V gene data show CDR1 as SGHDN and CDR2 as FVKESK. V was pared by 3 bases and J by 5 bases, with 13 bases between. CDR3 length equals 14 residues. The CDR3 DNA sequence: TGTGCCAGCAGCCAGCCAGGGACGAAGACTGAAGCTTTCTTT. Translation gives CASSQPGTKTEAFF.

This chain joins TRBV11-2 and TRBJ2-1; the match to TRBD1 covers 8 bases. CDR3 size: 16 residues. J gave up 6 bases and V 5 bases, and 12 bases lay outside the gene matches. CDR1 is SGHAT and CDR2 is FQNNGV in the germline V gene. The CDR3 loop reads CASSLGATGVGNEQFF. The CDR3 bases are TGTGCCAGCAGCCTGGGGGCGACAGGGGTGGGCAATGAGCAGTTCTTC.

The chain joins TRBV12-3 or TRBV12-4 to TRBJ2-7; 8 bases fit TRBD1. V lost 3 bases and J lost 1; bases outside the gene matches: 2. The CDR3 has 14 residues. The CDR3 spells CASSLGQASYEQYF. The CDR3 DNA follows: TGTGCCAGCAGTTTGGGACAGGCTTCCTACGAGCAGTACTTC.

The chain combines TRBV12-3 or TRBV12-4 with TRBJ1-1; a possible D gene is TRBD1 (6 bases). The CDR3 spans 15 residues. Trimming pared 7 bases from V and 1 base from J, leaving 16 bases between. The CDR3 DNA sequence: TGTGCCAGCAATTCTGGGTACAGGGCGAACACTGAAGCTTTCTTT. This codes for CASNSGYRANTEAFF.

This clonotype was counted only a few times. The chain employs TRBV27 and TRBJ1-1; no clear D. In germline, CDR1 is MNHEY, CDR2 SMNVEV (reference sequence). V was pared by 6 bases and J by 0 bases, with 11 bases between. CDR3 length: 14 amino acids. CDR3 residues: CASRATDMNTEAFF. The CDR3, as DNA: TGTGCCAGCAGGGCAACGGATATGAACACTGAAGCTTTCTTT.

The chain couples TRBV11-2 to TRBJ2-3; weak D call: TRBD1 (5 bases). The ends were cut back, 1 base at V and 3 bases at J, with 11 bases in the middle. The CDR3 runs to 15 residues. From germline, CDR1 is SGHAT and CDR2 FQNNGV. This CDR3 reads CASSLGRVRTDTQYF. CDR3 in DNA: TGTGCCAGCAGCTTAGGCAGGGTGAGAACAGATACGCAGTATTTT. Variable domain in full (rest from reference TRBV11-2 and TRBJ2-3): EAGVAQSPRYKIIEKRQSVAFWCNPISGHATLYWYQQILGQGPKLLIQFQNNGVVDDSQLPKDRFSAERLKGVDSTLKIQPAKLEDSAVYLCASSLGRVRTDTQYFGPGTRLTVL.

This clonotype ranks as medium-sized (0.01 to 0.1%). This chain connects TRBV7-2 to TRBJ1-1; no firm D call. Germline CDR1 is SGHTA and CDR2 is FQGNSA. The ends were cut back, 1 base at V and 5 bases at J, with 17 bases in the middle. There are 16 residues in the CDR3. Here the CDR3 reads CASSLGGGFRRTEAFF. CDR3 sequence (DNA): TGTGCCAGCAGCTTAGGCGGAGGGTTTAGGAGGACTGAAGCTTTCTTT.

The V and J genes are TRBV25-1 and TRBJ1-1; possible D gene TRBD1, 5 bases. Germline V lookup: CDR1 MGHDK, CDR2 SYGVNS. Trimming removed 2 bases at V and 1 base at J, with 17 bases between. The CDR3 loop spans 17 amino acids. The CDR3: CASSELGDLLSNTEAFF. The DNA of the CDR3 is TGTGCCAGCAGTGAACTCGGGGACCTACTCTCGAACACTGAAGCTTTCTTT.

The gene calls are TRBV5-1 and TRBJ2-5; 9 bases match TRBD1. CDR1 and CDR2 from the germline V gene are SGHRS and YFSETQ. The CDR3 has 14 residues. Trimming removed 3 bases from V and 2 bases from J; junction bases left unmatched: 2. The CDR3 loop reads CASSWGQGQETQYF. The CDR3 DNA is TGCGCCAGCAGCTGGGGACAGGGACAAGAGACCCAGTACTTC.

This chain links TRBV6-1 with TRBJ1-1; perhaps TRBD1 as D (5 bases). The CDR3 contains 13 residues. V dropped 6 bases and J dropped 5 bases, with 13 bases sitting between them. Germline assignment: CDR1 MNHNS and CDR2 SASEGT. The CDR3 loop reads CASRQGVATEAFF. CDR3 coding DNA: TGTGCCAGCAGACAAGGGGTGGCGACTGAAGCTTTCTTT.

The rearrangement joins TRBV2 to TRBJ1-2; tentatively, D is TRBD1 (5 bases). The CDR3 has 12 amino acids. The germline V gene has CDR1 SNHLY and CDR2 FYNNEI. V shed 2 bases and J shed 5 bases, with 6 bases lying between them. The CDR3 spells CASSEKGYGYTF. CDR3 sequence (DNA): TGTGCCAGCAGTGAAAAGGGGTATGGCTACACCTTC.

The rearrangement joins TRBV5-6 to TRBJ2-1; 10 nucleotides match TRBD1. The CDR3 is 15 amino acids. CDR1 and CDR2 from the germline V gene are SGHDT and YYEEEE. V shed 2 bases and J 3 bases; nucleotides not matched to a gene: 2. CDR3 residues: CASSFGDRGYNEQFF. The CDR3 region has the DNA TGTGCCAGCAGCTTCGGGGACAGGGGCTACAATGAGCAGTTCTTC. The full variable domain, in which reference TRBV5-6 and TRBJ2-1 provide the parts outside the CDR3, is DAGVTQSPTHLIKTRGQQVTLRCSPKSGHDTVSWYQQALGQGPQFIFQYYEEEERQRGNFPDRFSGHQFPNYSSELNVNALLLGDSALYLCASSFGDRGYNEQFFGPGTRLTVL.

V and J are TRBV7-3 and TRBJ1-3; maybe TRBD1 (5 bases). Germline CDR1 reads SGHTA; CDR2 reads FQGTGA. The CDR3 loop spans 13 amino acids. V lost 2 bases and J lost 4, with 6 bases in between. CDR3 protein: CASSLRGGNTIYF. The CDR3 nucleotides are TGTGCCAGCAGCTTACGGGGGGGAAACACCATATATTTT.

This chain uses TRBV7-9 with TRBJ2-7, with TRBD1 matching over 10 bases. V shed 3 bases and J 4 bases; nucleotides not matched to a gene: 3. The CDR3 has 14 residues. Germline-derived CDR1 and CDR2 are SEHNR and FQNEAQ (reference sequence). As DNA, the CDR3 is TGTGCCAGCAGCTTTGGACAGGGGGAATACGAGCAGTACTTC. It specifies CASSFGQGEYEQYF.

V and J are TRBV27 and TRBJ1-6; TRBD1 aligns across 10 bases. V was pared by 2 bases and J by 11 bases, with 9 bases of the junction left unmatched. This CDR3 is 16 amino acids long. Germline values: CDR1 MNHEY, CDR2 SMNVEV (reference sequence). The CDR3 region has the DNA TGTGCCAGCAGTTTAGCCCAGGGACAGGGGAGAACACCCCTCCACTTT. It yields the protein CASSLAQGQGRTPLHF.

A few counts support this clonotype. The chain has TRBV7-2 and TRBJ1-1, with D possibly TRBD1 on 6 matching bases. CDR1 SGHTA and CDR2 FQGNSA come from the germline V gene. Trimming shortened V by 5 bases and J by 3 bases, and 10 bases separated the two germline ends. The CDR3 covers 13 residues. The CDR3 sequence is CASSPQGDTEAFF. CDR3 bases: TGTGCCAGCAGCCCACAGGGCGACACTGAAGCTTTCTTT.

This chain's CDR3 is CASSYPEQYF. DNA of the CDR3: TGTGCCAGCAGTTACCCTGAGCAGTACTTC. The V and J genes are TRBV6-5 and TRBJ2-7; D is unresolved. This CDR3 contains 10 residues. V was clipped by 2 bases and J by 7 bases, with 3 bases between them. CDR1 MNHEY and CDR2 SVGAGI come from the germline V gene.

This clonotype was observed a handful of times. J is TRBJ1-1 and V is TRBV25-1; D is undetermined. Germline V gives CDR1 MGHDK, CDR2 SYGVNS. The CDR3 extends over 11 amino acids. V lost 10 bases and J lost 2, with 8 bases in between. The CDR3 DNA reads as TGTGCCACTTCAGAAAACACTGAAGCTTTCTTT. Protein: CATSENTEAFF.

The V call is TRBV6-1, the J call TRBJ2-5, with D perhaps TRBD1 (5 bases). The germline CDR1 and CDR2 sequences are MNHNS and SASEGT. V was clipped by 4 bases and J by 3 bases, with 12 bases between them. The CDR3 has 14 residues. The CDR3 region is CASSGNSREETQYF. The CDR3 DNA follows: TGTGCCAGCAGTGGAAACAGCAGGGAAGAGACCCAGTACTTC.

This clonotype was detected a few times. The chain employs TRBV20-1 and TRBJ2-3; the D is unclear. Germline-derived CDR1 and CDR2 are DFQATT and SNEGSKA (reference sequence). The CDR3 consists of 14 residues. V lost 1 base and J 0 bases, leaving 8 bases between the germline ends. The CDR3 DNA sequence: TGCAGTGCTAGAGCGGGCCCGAGCACAGATACGCAGTATTTT. Protein: CSARAGPSTDTQYF.